These 15 T cell receptor beta chains were all obtained from the same sample, sequenced in a study of cytotoxic CD8 clonotypes in ibrutinib-treated CLL. Measured with immunoSEQ multiplex PCR; TCRdb has only the in-frame clones, and not every one. This table has about 85,000 clones, roughly 77% appearing once. Sequenced material: PBMCs, taken after 12 months of ibrutinib treatment. Receptor source: a human donor with chronic lymphocytic leukemia.

The chain couples TRBV30 to TRBJ2-7; D not resolved. CDR3 size: 13 residues. The germline V and J ends were trimmed by 0 bases and 2 bases, with 8 bases remaining between them. Germline V gene sequence: CDR1 GTSNPN, CDR2 SVGIG (reference sequence). CDR3 sequence: CAWSVRRAYEQYF. CDR3 DNA sequence: TGTGCCTGGAGTGTACGCAGAGCCTACGAGCAGTACTTC.

CDR3 DNA: TGCGCCAGCAGCCCCCCCCGACAGGGGTTCGATGAGCAGTTCTTC. Translation: CASSPPRQGFDEQFF. The chain carries TRBV5-1 and TRBJ2-1, with 8 bases matching TRBD1. Germline lookup yields CDR1 SGHRS and CDR2 YFSETQ. V dropped 4 bases and J dropped 8; count of bases not matched to a gene: 11. CDR3 length: 15 amino acids.

The chain combines TRBV5-1 with TRBJ2-3, with TRBD2 identical over 9 bases. V lost 4 bases and J lost 2; bases outside the gene matches: 26. The CDR3 is 22 amino acids. Germline CDR1 SGHRS, CDR2 YFSETQ. In nucleotides, the CDR3 is TGCGCCAGCAGCCAGACCTCGACGCGGGCCTCGGGGCTAGCGGGGCCCACAGATACGCAGTATTTT. Translating gives CASSQTSTRASGLAGPTDTQYF.

The gene calls are TRBV29-1 and TRBJ2-5, with 10 bases matching TRBD2. Germline trimming cut 7 bases from V and 5 bases from J; bases unmatched to any gene: 7. Germline assignment: CDR1 SQVTM and CDR2 ANQGSEA. This CDR3 is built from 13 residues. As DNA, the CDR3 is TGCAGCGCCCGAGCGGGGGGGCGGGAGACCCAGTACTTC. This encodes CSARAGGRETQYF.

This sequence joins TRBV6-5 and TRBJ1-4; D not certain. Trimming took 8 bases from V and 3 from J, leaving 4 bases between them. Germline V gives CDR1 MNHEY, CDR2 SVGAGI. This CDR3 contains 11 residues. CDR3 sequence reads: CASGANEKLFF. In nucleotides, the CDR3 is TGTGCCAGCGGGGCTAATGAAAAACTGTTTTTT.

This chain connects TRBV13 to TRBJ1-1; the match to TRBD1 covers 11 bases. The trim removed 5 bases at V and 6 bases at J, leaving 8 bases unmatched. Germline CDR1 reads PRHDT; CDR2 reads FYEKMQ (reference sequence). The CDR3 consists of 15 residues. The CDR3 is CASSGGTGGPAEAFF. The CDR3 DNA reads as TGTGCCAGCAGCGGCGGGACAGGGGGTCCGGCTGAAGCTTTCTTT.

This sequence joins TRBV5-1 and TRBJ1-6; TRBD1 agrees at 9 bases. In germline, CDR1 is SGHRS, CDR2 YFSETQ. The CDR3 has 15 amino acids. The junction had 4 bases not matched to a gene; V was cut back by 0 bases and J by 9 bases. CDR3 loop: CASSLAGQGSSPLHF. The DNA for the CDR3 is TGCGCCAGCAGCTTGGCGGGACAGGGAAGTTCACCCCTCCACTTT.

The chain carries TRBV5-6 and TRBJ2-3; 15 nucleotides line up with TRBD2. The ends lost 4 bases at V and 5 bases at J; junction bases unmatched: 11. The CDR3 sequence is 18 residues long. The germline CDR1 and CDR2 sequences are SGHDT and YYEEEE. The CDR3 DNA reads as TGTGCCAGCAGCCGACCGGGACTAGCGGGGGGCTGGGGAGATACGCAGTATTTT. This gives the protein CASSRPGLAGGWGDTQYF.

V and J are TRBV9 and TRBJ1-2, with 8 bases aligning to TRBD1. Per the germline V gene, CDR1 is SGDLS and CDR2 is YYNGEE. The CDR3 totals 14 residues. J was trimmed by 3 bases and V by 3 bases; bases with no gene match: 4. The CDR3, as DNA: TGTGCCAGCAGCGCCACAGGGGGGGACTATGGCTACACCTTC. This translates into CASSATGGDYGYTF. Drawing the rest from reference TRBV9 and TRBJ1-2, the complete variable domain is DSGVTQTPKHLITATGQRVTLRCSPRSGDLSVYWYQQSLDQGLQFLIQYYNGEERAKGNILERFSAQQFPDLHSELNLSSLELGDSALYFCASSATGGDYGYTFGSGTRLTVV.

The gene calls are TRBV7-6 and TRBJ2-5, with D perhaps matching TRBD1 (7 bases). The V gene lost 5 bases and the J gene lost 1 base, with 8 bases spanning the gap. The CDR3 covers 13 residues. Germline V gene data show CDR1 as SGHVS and CDR2 as FNYEAQ. In nucleotides, the CDR3 is TGTGCCAGCAGCCAGGGGGGCCAAGAGACCCAGTACTTC. Protein: CASSQGGQETQYF.

This clone came up a few times. The V and J genes are TRBV5-4 and TRBJ2-3; D remains ambiguous. Germline CDR1 SGHNT, CDR2 YYREEE (reference sequence). The CDR3 is made up of 14 amino acids. Trimming took 4 bases from V and 2 from J, leaving 11 bases between them. The CDR3 coding sequence is TGTGCCAGCAGCCTGCCCAGCAACACAGATACGCAGTATTTT. This codes for CASSLPSNTDTQYF. The whole variable domain, filled in from reference TRBV5-4 and TRBJ2-3, reads ETGVTQSPTHLIKTRGQQVTLRCSSQSGHNTVSWYQQALGQGPQFIFQYYREEENGRGNFPPRFSGLQFPNYSSELNVNALELDDSALYLCASSLPSNTDTQYFGPGTRLTVL.

This clone is a singleton in its sample. The V call is TRBV6-6, the J call TRBJ1-6, with D unclear. This CDR3 region has 13 residues. CDR1 is MNHNY and CDR2 is SVGAGI in the germline V gene (reference sequence). Trimming removed 7 bases from V and 8 bases from J, with 12 bases in between. The CDR3 coding sequence is TGTGCCAGCACTCAGGTGGAAGATTCACCCCTCCACTTT. Residues: CASTQVEDSPLHF.

The V and J genes are TRBV27 and TRBJ1-5; 7 bases fit TRBD1. The CDR3 runs 13 residues. Per the germline V gene, CDR1 is MNHEY and CDR2 is SMNVEV (reference sequence). J lost 7 bases, V lost 6 bases, and 6 bases had no gene match. In DNA, the CDR3 is TGTGCCAGCAGCCCCACAGGGGCCCAGCCCCAGCATTTT. It specifies CASSPTGAQPQHF.

V usage is TRBV7-3 and J usage is TRBJ1-1; D is unclear. The length of the CDR3 is 14 residues. CDR1 SGHTA and CDR2 FQGTGA come from the germline V gene. The V end lost 5 bases, the J end lost 5 bases, and 15 bases lay between the germline ends. The CDR3 sequence is CASSLGPAGTEAFF. CDR3 nucleotides: TGTGCCAGCAGCCTCGGGCCCGCCGGGACTGAAGCTTTCTTT.

This chain links TRBV19 with TRBJ2-5, with unresolved D. V shed 1 base and J shed 7 bases, with 13 bases lying between them. The germline CDR1 and CDR2 sequences are LNHDA and SQIVND (reference sequence). The CDR3 is 14 residues long. The CDR3 sequence: CASSIGTPPGTQYF. CDR3 in DNA: TGTGCCAGTAGTATAGGGACCCCACCTGGGACCCAGTACTTC.